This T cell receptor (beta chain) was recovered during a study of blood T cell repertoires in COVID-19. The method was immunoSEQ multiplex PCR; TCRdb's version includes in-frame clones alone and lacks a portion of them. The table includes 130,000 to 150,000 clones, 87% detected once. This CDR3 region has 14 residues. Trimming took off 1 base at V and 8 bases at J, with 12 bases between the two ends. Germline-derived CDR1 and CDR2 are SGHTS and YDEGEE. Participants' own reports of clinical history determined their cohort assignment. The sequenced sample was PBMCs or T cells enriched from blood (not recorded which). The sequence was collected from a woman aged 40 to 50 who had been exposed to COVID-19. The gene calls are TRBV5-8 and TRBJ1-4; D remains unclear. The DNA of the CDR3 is TGTGCCAGCAGCTTGCAGGCTTCGGGAGAAAAACTGTTTTTT. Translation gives CASSLQASGEKLFF.